The sequence of this T cell receptor beta chain was determined in a study of blood T cell repertoires in COVID-19 (dated by TCRdb to about 2020). The study in broad terms: Collaborator samples came from the United States, Italy and Spain and covered acute and convalescent phases of COVID-19. The prospective study material was composed of cDNA or gDNA derived from T cells, B-cell-depleted T cells, or PBMCs. Deeply sampled blood TCRbeta repertoires from subjects exposed to, actively infected with, or recovered from COVID-19 were included in the dataset. The repertoires were released in a freely available public database meant as a resource for research on the immune response to SARS-CoV-2. The samples were drawn from two sources: the first 160 participants of the ongoing ImmuneRACE study, and 1,254 subjects contributed by 6 global collaborators. Sample metadata almost always included a de-identified subject ID, COVID-19 status, age in years and sex. Where available, HLA class I and class II types were taken from metadata supplied by the sample provider and were not determined by assay-based typing. The study at large found these results: The quantity of clinical and demographic metadata differed by source and by participant and was supplied without curation.

With respect to this clone: The antigen this receptor binds is unknown. No much larger clonotype is one base removed from it; base qualities were not supplied.

A second Seattle source provided samples from volunteer blood donors who had recovered from COVID-19. Collaborating institutions collected whole blood in K2EDTA tubes following their own protocols. For TCRbeta analysis, collaborator samples were shipped as frozen whole blood, as isolated PBMCs, or as DNA extracted from either sample type. TCRbeta CDR3 regions were amplified from genomic DNA by means of the immunoSEQ Assay, a bias-controlled multiplex PCR. The study's own analysis went as follows. Within the assay, amplification of reference gene primers was used to estimate how many nucleated cells each sample contained. To quantify the absolute abundance of each unique TCRbeta CDR3 rearrangement, sequence reads were collapsed and filtered. For each sample, productive Simpson clonality was calculated as the square root of Simpson's diversity index across productive rearrangements. TCRdb carries this immuneACCESS record with in-frame sequences only. Its versions omit some clonotypes, under half of them owing to an unresolved V gene in the studies checked, with the rest unexplained. V, J and clone size are those of that table, while D and trimming were read from the DNA. This sample has a few hundred thousand clones in its table, and roughly 86% of those were observed once. In total, the top ten clones hold over 7.5% of the sample.

For CDR1 and CDR2, the germline V gene lists MRHNA and SNTAGT. Deletion took 3 bases off V and 0 bases off J, with a span of 14 bases between the germline ends. The CDR3 spans 16 residues, from the cysteine through the phenylalanine. CDR3 DNA only is kept here, 48 bases in frame from base 1. In this chain, TRBV6-4 is recombined with TRBJ1-1; the D gene is not confidently resolved. This clonotype was sampled from a man aged 35-49 years who had recovered from COVID-19. The sequencing input was peripheral blood. Here the CDR3 is given as CASSDVPEPLNTEAFF. The DNA sequence is as follows: TGTGCCAGCAGTGATGTTCCGGAGCCCTTGAACACTGAAGCTTTCTTT.